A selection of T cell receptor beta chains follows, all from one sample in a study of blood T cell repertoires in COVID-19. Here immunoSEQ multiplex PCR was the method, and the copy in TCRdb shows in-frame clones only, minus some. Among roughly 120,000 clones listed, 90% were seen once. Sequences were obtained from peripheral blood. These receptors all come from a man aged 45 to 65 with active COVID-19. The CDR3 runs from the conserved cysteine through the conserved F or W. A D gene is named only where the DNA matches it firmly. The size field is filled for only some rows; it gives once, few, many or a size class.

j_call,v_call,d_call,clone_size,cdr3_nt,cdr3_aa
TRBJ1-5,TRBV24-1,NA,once,TGTGCCACCAGTGATCCCAGGACAGGCAATCAGCCCCAGCATTTT,CATSDPRTGNQPQHF
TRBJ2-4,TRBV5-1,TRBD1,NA,TGCGCCAGCAGCGCACAGGGGGAGGACAAAAACATTCAGTACTTC,CASSAQGEDKNIQYF
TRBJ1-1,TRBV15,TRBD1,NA,TGTGCCACCAGGACAGGGGCGGACACTGAAGCTTTCTTT,CATRTGADTEAFF
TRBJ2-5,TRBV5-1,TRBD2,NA,TGCGCCAGCAGCGAGGGACTAGCGCAAGAGACCCAGTACTTC,CASSEGLAQETQYF
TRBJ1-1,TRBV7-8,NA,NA,TGTGCCAGCAGCCACCTACTTCGGGAACGGAACACTGAAGCTTTCTTT,CASSHLLRERNTEAFF
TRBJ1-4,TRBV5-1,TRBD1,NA,TGCGCCAGCAGGGAGACAGGGGCTCCGAATGAAAAACTGTTTTTT,CASRETGAPNEKLFF
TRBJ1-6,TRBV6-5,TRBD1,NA,TGTGCCAGCAGGGACAGGGTAGGGTCACCCCTCCACTTT,CASRDRVGSPLHF
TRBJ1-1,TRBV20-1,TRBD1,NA,TGCAGTGCTAGTCGACAGGGGGCGAGCACTGAAGCTTTCTTT,CSASRQGASTEAFF
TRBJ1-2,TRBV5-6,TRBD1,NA,TGTGCCAGCAGATTCGAGGGACAGGCGAGCGGCTACACCTTC,CASRFEGQASGYTF
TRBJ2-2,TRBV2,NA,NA,TGTGCCAGCCAGCGATCCGTCGGGGAGCTGTTTTTT,CASQRSVGELFF
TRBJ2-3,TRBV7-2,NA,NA,TGTGCCAGCAGTCCAAGAGGCGGGGCGCAGTATTTT,CASSPRGGAQYF
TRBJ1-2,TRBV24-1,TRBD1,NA,TGTGCCACCAGTGATCGACAGGGCGCGGAGGGCTACACCTTC,CATSDRQGAEGYTF
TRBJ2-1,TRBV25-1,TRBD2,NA,TGTGCCGGGTTAGCGGGAGGCCTCTTTACGAGCTCCTACAATGAGCAGTTCTTC,CAGLAGGLFTSSYNEQFF
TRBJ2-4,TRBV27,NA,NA,TGTGCCAGCAGTTTCCGTTCGAACATTCAGTACTTC,CASSFRSNIQYF
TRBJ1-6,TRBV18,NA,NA,TGTGCCAGCTCACCAGGGCCCGAAAAGAATTCACCCCTCCACTTT,CASSPGPEKNSPLHF
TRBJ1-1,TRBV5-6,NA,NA,TGTGCCAGCAGCCGGGACACCCGGGGAGCTTTCTTT,CASSRDTRGAFF
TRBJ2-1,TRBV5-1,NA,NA,TGCGCCAGCAGCATGGCGGGCGGGGTGAAGGTCAATGAGCAGTTCTTC,CASSMAGGVKVNEQFF
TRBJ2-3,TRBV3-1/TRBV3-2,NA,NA,TGTGCCAGCAGCCAAAGAAGCACTTATACTAGCACAGATACGCAGTATTTT,CASSQRSTYTSTDTQYF
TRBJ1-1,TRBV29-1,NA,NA,TGCAGCGTACCAGATAACACTGAAGCTTTCTTT,CSVPDNTEAFF
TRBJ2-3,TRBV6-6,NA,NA,TGTGCCACAGCGGAGTTCACAGATACGCAGTATTTT,CATAEFTDTQYF
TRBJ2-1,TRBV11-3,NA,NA,TGTGCCAGCAGCCACTCCACCAGTGCGGGTGAGCAGTTCTTC,CASSHSTSAGEQFF
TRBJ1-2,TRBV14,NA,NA,TGTGCCAGCAGCCCCGCCCGAGGTGCGCAGGGCTACACCTTC,CASSPARGAQGYTF
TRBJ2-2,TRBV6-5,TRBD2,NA,TGTGCCAGCAGGACTAGCGGGAGGAACACCGGGGAGCTGTTTTTT,CASRTSGRNTGELFF
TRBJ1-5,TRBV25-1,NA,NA,TGTGCCAGCAGTGTCTACAGGGCTAGCAATCAGCCCCAGCATTTT,CASSVYRASNQPQHF
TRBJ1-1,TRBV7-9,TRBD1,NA,TGTGCCAGCAGCTTAGGACAGGGCACTGAAGCTTTCTTT,CASSLGQGTEAFF
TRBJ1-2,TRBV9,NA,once,TGTGCCAGCAGCGTAGACAGGAACGGCTATGGCTACACCTTC,CASSVDRNGYGYTF
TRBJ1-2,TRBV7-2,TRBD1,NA,TGTGCCAGCAGCTCAACAGGGGGTTATGGCTACACCTTC,CASSSTGGYGYTF
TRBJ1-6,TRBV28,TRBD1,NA,TGTGCCAGCAGTCCAAGGACAGGGGATAATTCACCCCTCCACTTT,CASSPRTGDNSPLHF
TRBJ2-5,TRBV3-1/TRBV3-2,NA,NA,TGTGCCAGCAGCCAAGATGTCTGGCAGCAAGAGACCCAGTACTTC,CASSQDVWQQETQYF